The 27 T cell receptor beta chains reported below all come from one sample, sequenced in a study of CD8+CD57+ T cells in acquired aplastic anemia. Genomic DNA acted as the template from which TCR beta VDJ combination and CDR3 sequence profiling were carried out. TCRdb ran MiXCR on the reads and lists one entry per CDR3 protein. This sample yields some 170,000 distinct CDR3 sequences, of which more than 45% are seen a single time; around 1.1% belongs to the top ten. Sequencing was done on patients that had shown CD8+CD57+ cell expansion by flow cytometry. Sequenced sample: sorted CD4+, CD8+, or CD8+CD57+ T cells (not recorded which) from PBMCs. The receptors here all came from a human donor with aplastic anemia.

The chain links TRBV20-1 to TRBJ2-1, with 8 bases matching TRBD2. Germline assignment: CDR1 DFQATT and CDR2 SNEGSKA (reference sequence). The V segment lost 4 bases and the J segment 9 bases; nucleotides outside the gene matches: 5. This CDR3 has 12 residues. CDR3 bases: TGCAGTGCTATAGCGGGAAGTAGTGAGCAGTTCTTC. Protein sequence: CSAIAGSSEQFF.

This clonotype was counted a few times. The V gene is TRBV11-3, the J gene TRBJ2-2, with D tentatively TRBD2 (6 bases). The length of the CDR3 is 15 residues. The V gene's germline CDR1 is SGHNT and CDR2 YENEEA. The ends were cut back, 2 bases at V and 3 bases at J, with 10 bases in the middle. CDR3 residues: CASSLMRDDTGELFF. DNA for the CDR3: TGTGCCAGCAGCTTAATGCGGGATGACACCGGGGAGCTGTTTTTT.

This clonotype has just one count. The junction and the germline gene differ at one end; a read error may be behind it. The chain joins TRBV12-3 or TRBV12-4 to TRBJ1-2; D is uncertain. The CDR3 runs to 14 residues. The CDR3 reads CASGLARQNYGYTF. CDR3 coding DNA: TGTGCCAGCGGTTTAGCCAGGCAAAACTATGGCTACACCTTC.

This clonotype showed up many times. This chain joins TRBV20-1 and TRBJ2-1; D might be TRBD1 or TRBD2, each matching 5 bases. The CDR3 contains 11 residues. CDR1 and CDR2 (germline): DFQATT, SNEGSKA (reference sequence). Trimming pared 2 bases from V and 9 bases from J, leaving 8 bases between. CDR3 protein: CSARRGGEQFF. DNA for the CDR3: TGCAGTGCTAGACGGGGCGGTGAGCAGTTCTTC.

This clonotype has at least ten counts. This sequence joins TRBV10-1 and TRBJ1-5; D ambiguous. The CDR3 has 15 amino acids. CDR1 and CDR2 (germline): WNHNN, SYGVQD (reference sequence). With 2 bases removed from V and 2 bases from J, the gap between germline ends came to 10 bases. As DNA, the CDR3 is TGCGCCAGCAGTGAGGGTAATCGGGGCAATCAGCCCCAGCATTTT. Residues: CASSEGNRGNQPQHF.

With regard to this clonotype: No conserved phenylalanine or tryptophan is present at the end of the CDR3, so a read error is the likely explanation. V usage is TRBV3-1 and J usage is TRBJ1-2; D remains ambiguous. V was pared by 4 bases and J by 0 bases, with 6 bases between. Germline V gene sequence: CDR1 LGHDT, CDR2 YNNKEL (reference sequence). This CDR3 region has 13 residues. The CDR3 bases are TGTGCCAGCAGCCTCCGTTCTAACTATGGCTACACCTCC. Its protein is CASSLRSNYGYTS.

The gene calls are TRBV2 and TRBJ2-5; 10 bases align to TRBD1. Losses at the gene ends were 5 bases for V and 0 bases for J; bases not matched to a gene: 3. The length of the CDR3 is 15 residues. The germline V gene has CDR1 SNHLY and CDR2 FYNNEI. CDR3 DNA: TGTGCCAGCAGTTCAGGGACAGGGGACCAAGAGACCCAGTACTTC. This sequence encodes CASSSGTGDQETQYF.

This clonotype was observed a handful of times. The chain recombines TRBV7-2 with TRBJ1-2; a possible D gene is TRBD1 (5 bases). The CDR3 consists of 12 residues. With 5 bases removed from V and 8 bases from J, the gap between germline ends came to 12 bases. CDR1 and CDR2 from the germline V gene are SGHTA and FQGNSA. CDR3 in amino acids: CASSRDGEGYTF. CDR3 sequence (DNA): TGTGCCAGCAGCAGGGACGGGGAGGGCTACACCTTC.

The chain has TRBV5-6 and TRBJ2-7; TRBD2 is a possible D gene (5 bases). V was pared by 4 bases and J by 2 bases, with 22 bases between. The CDR3 length is 17 residues. The germline CDR1 and CDR2 sequences are SGHDT and YYEEEE. CDR3: CASSRRKAGRLPYEQYF. For the CDR3, the DNA is TGTGCCAGCAGCCGACGGAAGGCGGGCAGGCTACCCTACGAGCAGTACTTC.

The V gene is TRBV6-2 or TRBV6-3, the J gene TRBJ2-3; 10 positions agree with TRBD2. Germline loops: CDR1 MNHEY, CDR2 SVGEGT. V shed 0 bases, J shed 2 bases, and the junction held 8 bases outside the gene matches. This CDR3 spans 18 amino acids. CDR3 sequence: CASSYSPLAGVPTDTQYF. The DNA of the CDR3 is TGTGCCAGCAGTTACTCCCCCCTAGCGGGGGTCCCCACAGATACGCAGTATTTT.

V is TRBV19 and J is TRBJ2-5; a weak D match, TRBD1 (6 bases). V gave up 6 bases and J gave up 1 base, with 12 bases separating them. Germline V CDR1 and CDR2: LNHDA, SQIVND (reference sequence). This CDR3 contains 14 residues. Written as DNA, the CDR3 is TGTGCCAGTAGACCCGGACAGACCCAAGAGACCCAGTACTTC. Amino acid sequence: CASRPGQTQETQYF.

The gene calls are TRBV12-3 or TRBV12-4 and TRBJ1-5; TRBD1 might be the D (5 bases). This CDR3 has 13 amino acids. V lost 4 bases, J lost 6 bases, and 10 bases lay in between. The CDR3 DNA follows: TGTGCCAGCAGTTCTACTGGGGGTCAGCCCCAGCATTTT. Translating gives CASSSTGGQPQHF.

A remark on this clonotype: This may stem from a read error, because a much larger clone lies one nucleotide away. The chain is built from TRBV10-1 and TRBJ2-5; 12 bases are a match to TRBD1. Looked up from germline, CDR1 is WNHNN and CDR2 is SYGVQD (reference sequence). CDR3 size: 17 residues. CDR3 nucleotides: TGTGCCAGCACCCCGGGACAGGGGGCGCATTATCAAGAGACCCAGTACTTC. This codes for CASTPGQGAHYQETQYF.

The gene calls are TRBV12-3 or TRBV12-4 and TRBJ2-5; possible D gene TRBD2, 6 bases. The CDR3 spans 13 residues. With 5 bases removed from V and 4 bases from J, the gap between germline ends came to 11 bases. The CDR3 DNA reads as TGTGCCAGCAGTCGCGGGGATGGAGAGACCCAGTACTTC. Translating gives CASSRGDGETQYF.

The rearrangement links TRBV15 to TRBJ2-5, with TRBD2 identical over 7 bases. Germline assignment: CDR1 LNHNV and CDR2 YYDKDF (reference sequence). The ends lost 8 bases at V and 2 bases at J; junction bases unmatched: 14. CDR3 size: 16 residues. The CDR3 coding sequence is TGTGCCACCTATTTCGCGGGAGTAGGGAGTCAAGAGACCCAGTACTTC. Amino acid sequence: CATYFAGVGSQETQYF.

The V call is TRBV18, the J call TRBJ2-5, with D hard to call. This CDR3 has 14 amino acids. Germline loops: CDR1 KGHSH, CDR2 LQKENI. Trimming left V 1 base short and J 0 bases short, with 6 bases between. Here the CDR3 reads CASSPRDNQETQYF. The DNA of the CDR3 is TGTGCCAGCTCACCACGAGACAACCAAGAGACCCAGTACTTC. Looking up the rest from reference TRBV18 and TRBJ2-5 gives the full variable domain: NAGVMQNPRHLVRRRGQEARLRCSPMKGHSHVYWYRQLPEEGLKFMVYLQKENIIDESGMPKERFSAEFPKEGPSILRIQQVVRGDSAAYFCASSPRDNQETQYFGPGTRLLVL.

The chain carries TRBV27 and TRBJ2-7, with TRBD1 matching over 10 bases. This CDR3 comprises 16 residues. V shed 5 bases and J 4 bases; nucleotides not matched to a gene: 11. Germline V lookup: CDR1 MNHEY, CDR2 SMNVEV (reference sequence). CDR3 protein: CASSDPGQGLSYEQYF. CDR3 DNA: TGTGCCAGCAGTGATCCGGGACAGGGGTTGAGTTACGAGCAGTACTTC.

The genes are TRBV2 and TRBJ2-3, with unresolved D. The V end lost 4 bases, the J end lost 4 bases, and 9 bases lay between the germline ends. Germline lookup yields CDR1 SNHLY and CDR2 FYNNEI. This CDR3 has 13 residues. The CDR3 sequence: CASSAPTADTQYF. The CDR3 nucleotides are TGTGCCAGCAGTGCTCCGACTGCAGATACGCAGTATTTT.

The chain employs TRBV12-3 or TRBV12-4 and TRBJ2-1; TRBD1 matches 7 bases. After removal of 3 bases from V and 8 bases from J, the junction contained 4 bases not matched to a gene. The CDR3 is 13 residues long. The CDR3 loop is CASSLTGYDEQFF. CDR3 nucleotide sequence: TGTGCCAGCAGTTTGACAGGGTATGATGAGCAGTTCTTC.

This clonotype was recorded at least ten times. The chain uses TRBV5-6 and TRBJ1-6; TRBD1 matches 9 bases. This CDR3 has 14 residues. Losses at the gene ends were 4 bases for V and 9 bases for J; bases not matched to a gene: 5. Germline V gene sequence: CDR1 SGHDT, CDR2 YYEEEE. CDR3 DNA: TGTGCCAGCAGCCCCGGGACAGGGTCTTCACCCCTCCACTTT. Its translation: CASSPGTGSSPLHF.

This clonotype has ten or more counts. CDR3 residues: CASSFSTGTDEQFF. The CDR3 DNA sequence: TGTGCCAGCAGCTTCTCGACAGGGACTGATGAGCAGTTCTTC. The gene calls are TRBV7-9 and TRBJ2-1; TRBD1 might be the D (7 bases). This CDR3 region has 14 residues. Looked up from germline, CDR1 is SEHNR and CDR2 is FQNEAQ (reference sequence). V was shortened by 3 bases and J by 8 bases, with 14 bases between the two germline ends.

V usage is TRBV10-2 and J usage is TRBJ2-3; maybe TRBD1 (5 bases). V lost 3 bases to trimming and J lost 2 bases, with 6 bases between them. There are 13 residues in the CDR3. CDR1 is WSHSY and CDR2 is SAAADI in the germline V gene. Here the CDR3 reads CASSEGHTDTQYF. CDR3 nucleotides: TGCGCCAGCAGTGAAGGACACACAGATACGCAGTATTTT.

This clonotype was counted ten times or more. J is TRBJ2-2 and V is TRBV6-1; D possibly matches TRBD1 or TRBD2 (5 bases each). Germline V CDR1 and CDR2: MNHNS, SASEGT. The CDR3 length is 14 residues. The V end lost 7 bases, the J end lost 5 bases, and 14 bases lay between the germline ends. The CDR3 protein is CASMRGMGTGELFF. In DNA form, the CDR3 reads TGTGCCAGCATGAGGGGTATGGGGACCGGGGAGCTGTTTTTT.

This clonotype was observed at least ten times. The chain has TRBV20-1 and TRBJ1-5; TRBD1 is a possible D gene (5 bases). Germline assignment: CDR1 DFQATT and CDR2 SNEGSKA (reference sequence). V lost 3 bases and J lost 8, with 11 bases in between. The CDR3 totals 12 residues. The CDR3 spells CSASEGAKPQHF. DNA for the CDR3: TGCAGTGCTAGCGAAGGGGCCAAGCCCCAGCATTTT.

To note about this clonotype: This may arise from a read error, as a much more abundant clone is one base away. The chain employs TRBV10-3 and TRBJ1-2; D uncertain. The CDR3 is 16 amino acids. V lost 10 bases, J lost 4 bases, and 25 bases lay in between. In germline, CDR1 is ENHRY, CDR2 SYGVKD. This chain's CDR3 is CANEEVRDLYFYGYTF. The DNA for the CDR3 is TGTGCCAACGAGGAGGTCCGGGATTTGTATTTCTATGGCTACACCTTC.

The genes are TRBV5-1 and TRBJ2-7; 8 nucleotides align to TRBD2. The CDR3 consists of 14 residues. The trim removed 4 bases at V and 5 bases at J, leaving 8 bases unmatched. Germline assignment: CDR1 SGHRS and CDR2 YFSETQ. Here the CDR3 reads CASSRGGSGNEQYF. The CDR3 nucleotides read TGCGCCAGCAGCCGCGGGGGGAGTGGGAACGAGCAGTACTTC. The variable domain in full, completed from reference TRBV5-1 and TRBJ2-7, reads KAGVTQTPRYLIKTRGQQVTLSCSPISGHRSVSWYQQTPGQGLQFLFEYFSETQRNKGNFPGRFSGRQFSNSRSEMNVSTLELGDSALYLCASSRGGSGNEQYFGPGTRLTVT.

The chain has TRBV2 and TRBJ2-3; 7 bases map to TRBD1. The V and J ends lost 7 bases and 0 bases, in that order; junction bases with no gene match: 7. Germline V gene lookup returns CDR1 SNHLY and CDR2 FYNNEI. The CDR3 totals 15 residues. CDR3 DNA sequence: TGTGCCAGCACCCCGACAGGGAAAAGCACAGATACGCAGTATTTT. Translation gives CASTPTGKSTDTQYF.